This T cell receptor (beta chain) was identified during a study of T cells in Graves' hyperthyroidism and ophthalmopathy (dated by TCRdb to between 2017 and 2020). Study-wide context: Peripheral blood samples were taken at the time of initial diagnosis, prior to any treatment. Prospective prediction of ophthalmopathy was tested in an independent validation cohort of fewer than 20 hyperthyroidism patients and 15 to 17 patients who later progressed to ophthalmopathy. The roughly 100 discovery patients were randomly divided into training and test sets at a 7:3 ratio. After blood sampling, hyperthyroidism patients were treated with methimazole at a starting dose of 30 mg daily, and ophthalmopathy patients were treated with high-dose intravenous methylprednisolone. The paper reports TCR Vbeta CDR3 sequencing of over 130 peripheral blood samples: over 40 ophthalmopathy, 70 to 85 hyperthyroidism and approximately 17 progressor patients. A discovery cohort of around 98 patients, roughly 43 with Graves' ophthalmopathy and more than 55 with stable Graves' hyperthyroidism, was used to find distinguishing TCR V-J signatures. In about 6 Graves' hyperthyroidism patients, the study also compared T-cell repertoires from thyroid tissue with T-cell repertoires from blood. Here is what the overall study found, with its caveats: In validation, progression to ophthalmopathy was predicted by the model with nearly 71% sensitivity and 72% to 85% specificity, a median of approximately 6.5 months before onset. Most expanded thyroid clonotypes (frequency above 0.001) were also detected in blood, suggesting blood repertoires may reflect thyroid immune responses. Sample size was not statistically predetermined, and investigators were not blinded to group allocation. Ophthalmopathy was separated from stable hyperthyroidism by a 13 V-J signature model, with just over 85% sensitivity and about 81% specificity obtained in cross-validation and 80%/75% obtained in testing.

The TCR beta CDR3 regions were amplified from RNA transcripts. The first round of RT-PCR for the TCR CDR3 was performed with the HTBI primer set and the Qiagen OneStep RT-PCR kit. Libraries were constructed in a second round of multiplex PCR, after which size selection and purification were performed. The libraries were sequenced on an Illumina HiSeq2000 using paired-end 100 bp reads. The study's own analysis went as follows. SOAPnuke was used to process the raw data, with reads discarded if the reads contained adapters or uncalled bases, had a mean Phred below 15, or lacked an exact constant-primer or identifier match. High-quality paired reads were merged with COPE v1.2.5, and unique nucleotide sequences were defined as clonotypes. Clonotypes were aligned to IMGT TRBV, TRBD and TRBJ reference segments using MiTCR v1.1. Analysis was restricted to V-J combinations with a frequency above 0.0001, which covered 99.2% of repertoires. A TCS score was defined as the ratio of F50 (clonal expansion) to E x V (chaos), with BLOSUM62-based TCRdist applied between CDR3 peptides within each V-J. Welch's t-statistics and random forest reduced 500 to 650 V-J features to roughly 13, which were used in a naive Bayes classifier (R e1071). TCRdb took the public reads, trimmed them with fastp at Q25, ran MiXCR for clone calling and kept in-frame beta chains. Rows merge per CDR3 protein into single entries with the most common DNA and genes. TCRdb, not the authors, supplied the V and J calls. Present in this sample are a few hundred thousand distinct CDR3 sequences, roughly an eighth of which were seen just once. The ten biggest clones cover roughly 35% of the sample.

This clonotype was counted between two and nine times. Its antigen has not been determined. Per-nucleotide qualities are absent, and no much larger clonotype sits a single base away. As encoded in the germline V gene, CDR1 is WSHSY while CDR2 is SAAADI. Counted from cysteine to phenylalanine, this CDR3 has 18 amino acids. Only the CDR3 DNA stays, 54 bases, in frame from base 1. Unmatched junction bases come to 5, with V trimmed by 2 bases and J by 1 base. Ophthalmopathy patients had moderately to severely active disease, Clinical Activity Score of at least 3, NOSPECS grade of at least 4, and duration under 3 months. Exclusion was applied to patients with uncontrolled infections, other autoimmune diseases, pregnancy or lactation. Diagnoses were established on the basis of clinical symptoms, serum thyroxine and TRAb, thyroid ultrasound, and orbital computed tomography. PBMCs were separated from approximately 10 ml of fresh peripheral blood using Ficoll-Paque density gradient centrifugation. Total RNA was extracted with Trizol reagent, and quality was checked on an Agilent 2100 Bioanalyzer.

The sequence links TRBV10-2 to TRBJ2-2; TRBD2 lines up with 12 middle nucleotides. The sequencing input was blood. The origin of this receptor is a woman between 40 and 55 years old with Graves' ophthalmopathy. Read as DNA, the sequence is TGCGCCAGCAGTGAGGCTAGCGGGGGGGCAGGGAACACCGGGGAGCTGTTTTTT. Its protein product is CASSEASGGAGNTGELFF.